Listed below are T cell receptor beta chains from one sample, sequenced in a study of response to subunit inactivated influenza vaccine. In TCRdb, the RT-PCR reads were re-called with MiXCR into one record per CDR3 protein. The sample yields roughly 460,000 distinct CDR3 sequences, roughly 9.7% seen once. The material was PBMCs from blood, obtained 40 to 50 days after vaccination. These TCRs come from a man aged 45 to 65 who received an inactivated influenza vaccine. Both conserved end residues are part of each CDR3. The order of the fields is J gene, clone size, D gene, V gene, CDR3 protein, CDR3 DNA. The D gene is left open where the match is weak. The listing skips clone size in some rows; elsewhere it reads once, few, many or a size class.

>TRBJ1-4|many|TRBD1|TRBV6-1
CASSPRTGFNEKLFF
TGTGCCAGCAGTCCCAGGACAGGCTTTAATGAAAAACTGTTTTTT
>TRBJ1-2|few|-|TRBV5-1
CASSPGTAVGYTF
TGCGCCAGCAGCCCCGGGACGGCGGTGGGCTACACCTTC
>TRBJ2-1|-|TRBD2|TRBV5-1
CASSYGGLAGDSEQFF
TGCGCCAGCAGCTATGGGGGACTAGCGGGAGATAGTGAGCAGTTCTTC
>TRBJ1-4|few|-|TRBV5-1
CASSLQRGANEKLFF
TGCGCCAGCAGCTTGCAACGGGGGGCTAATGAAAAACTGTTTTTT
>TRBJ2-3|-|TRBD1|TRBV25-1
CASRDRAMDTQYF
TGTGCCAGCAGAGACAGGGCGATGGATACGCAGTATTTT
>TRBJ2-7|few|TRBD1|TRBV6-1
CASSEGDRGQNEQYF
TGTGCCAGCAGTGAAGGGGACAGGGGGCAAAACGAGCAGTACTTC
>TRBJ2-7|few|TRBD2|TRBV28
CASSWATSGSYEQYF
TGTGCCAGCAGTTGGGCGACTAGCGGGTCCTACGAGCAGTACTTC
>TRBJ2-3|-|-|TRBV5-1
CASSLTGHFTDTQYF
TGCGCCAGCAGCCTGACGGGACATTTCACAGATACGCAGTATTTT
>TRBJ2-5|few|-|TRBV5-1
CASSQGTRGIQETQYF
TGCGCCAGCAGCCAGGGGACGCGAGGAATCCAAGAGACCCAGTACTTC
>TRBJ2-5|-|-|TRBV6-5
CASSFSGTTQETQYF
TGTGCCAGCAGTTTCTCGGGGACAACACAAGAGACCCAGTACTTC
>TRBJ2-3|-|-|TRBV15
CATSRGLATDTQYF
TGTGCCACCAGCAGAGGTCTAGCGACAGATACGCAGTATTTT
>TRBJ2-2|many|-|TRBV29-1
CSVEQGIGTGELFF
TGCAGCGTTGAGCAGGGGATCGGAACCGGGGAGCTGTTTTTT
>TRBJ1-1|-|-|TRBV7-9
CASSQRTATEAFF
TGTGCCAGCAGCCAGCGCACGGCCACTGAAGCTTTCTTT
>TRBJ2-2|-|-|TRBV9
CASSVLGGNTGELFF
TGTGCCAGCAGCGTACTCGGAGGGAACACCGGGGAGCTGTTTTTT